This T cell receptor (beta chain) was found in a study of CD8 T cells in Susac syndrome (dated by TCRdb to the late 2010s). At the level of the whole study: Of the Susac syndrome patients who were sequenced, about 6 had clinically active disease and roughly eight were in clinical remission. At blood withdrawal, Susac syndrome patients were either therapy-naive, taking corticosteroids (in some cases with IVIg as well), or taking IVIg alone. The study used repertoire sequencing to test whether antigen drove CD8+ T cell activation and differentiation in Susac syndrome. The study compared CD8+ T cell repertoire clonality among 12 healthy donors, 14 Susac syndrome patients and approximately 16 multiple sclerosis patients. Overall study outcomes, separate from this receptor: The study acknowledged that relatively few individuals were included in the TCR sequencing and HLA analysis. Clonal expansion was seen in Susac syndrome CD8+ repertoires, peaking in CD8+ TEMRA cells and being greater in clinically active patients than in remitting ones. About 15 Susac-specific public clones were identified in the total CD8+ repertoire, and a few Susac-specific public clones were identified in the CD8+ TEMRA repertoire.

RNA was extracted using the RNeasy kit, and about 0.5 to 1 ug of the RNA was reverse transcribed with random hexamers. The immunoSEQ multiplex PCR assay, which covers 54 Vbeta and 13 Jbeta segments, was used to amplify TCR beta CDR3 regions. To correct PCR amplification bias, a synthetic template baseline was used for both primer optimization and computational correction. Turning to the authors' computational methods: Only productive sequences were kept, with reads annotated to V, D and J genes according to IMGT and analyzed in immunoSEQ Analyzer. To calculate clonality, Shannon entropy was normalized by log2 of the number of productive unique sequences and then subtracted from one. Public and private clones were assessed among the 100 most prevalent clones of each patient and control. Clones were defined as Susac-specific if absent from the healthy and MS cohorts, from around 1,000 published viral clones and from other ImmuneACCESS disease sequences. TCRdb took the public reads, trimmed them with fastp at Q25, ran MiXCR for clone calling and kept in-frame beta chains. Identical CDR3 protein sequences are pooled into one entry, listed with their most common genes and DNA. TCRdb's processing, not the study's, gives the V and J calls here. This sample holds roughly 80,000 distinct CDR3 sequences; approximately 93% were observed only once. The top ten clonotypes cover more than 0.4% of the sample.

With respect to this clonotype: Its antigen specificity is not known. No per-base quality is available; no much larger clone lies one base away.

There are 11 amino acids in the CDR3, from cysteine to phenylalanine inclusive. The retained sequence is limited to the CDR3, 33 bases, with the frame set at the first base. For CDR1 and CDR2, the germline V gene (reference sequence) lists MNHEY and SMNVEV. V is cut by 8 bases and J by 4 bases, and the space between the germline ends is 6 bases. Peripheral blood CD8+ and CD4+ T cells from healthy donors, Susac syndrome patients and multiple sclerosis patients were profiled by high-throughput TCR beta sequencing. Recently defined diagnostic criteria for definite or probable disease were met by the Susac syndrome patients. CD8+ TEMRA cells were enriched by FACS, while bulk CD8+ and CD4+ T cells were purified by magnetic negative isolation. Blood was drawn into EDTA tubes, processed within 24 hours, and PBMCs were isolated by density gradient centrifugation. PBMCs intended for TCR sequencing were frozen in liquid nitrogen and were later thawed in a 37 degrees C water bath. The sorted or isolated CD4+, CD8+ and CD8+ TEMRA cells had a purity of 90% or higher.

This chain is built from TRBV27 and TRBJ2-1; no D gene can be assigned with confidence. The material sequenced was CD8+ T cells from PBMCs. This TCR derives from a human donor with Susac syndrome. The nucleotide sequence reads TGTGCCAGCGGGCTTTACAATGAGCAGTTCTTC. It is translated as CASGLYNEQFF.